These 22 T cell receptor beta chains share one sample of origin, sequenced in a study of PD-1 blockade in mismatch repair-deficient tumors. Some clones are missing from TCRdb's copy, which holds only in-frame ones; the method was immunoSEQ multiplex PCR. The data show just under 65,000 clones, with more than 70% seen just once and approximately 15% held by the top ten. The source was peripheral blood, collected 52 weeks after starting pembrolizumab. The receptors derive from an adult with mismatch repair-deficient cancer.

The chain combines TRBV30 with TRBJ2-2; a weak D match, TRBD1 (6 bases). Per germline, CDR1 GTSNPN and CDR2 SVGIG (reference sequence). Trimming left V 0 bases short and J 2 bases short, with 10 bases between. This CDR3 contains 15 residues. CDR3 protein: CAWSVGTINTGELFF. CDR3 bases: TGTGCCTGGAGTGTCGGGACAATAAACACCGGGGAGCTGTTTTTT.

The chain is built from TRBV6-4 and TRBJ2-5, with unresolved D. The CDR3 runs to 13 residues. The germline gives CDR1 MRHNA, CDR2 SNTAGT. V was cut by 8 bases and J by 2 bases, with 12 bases left in between. As DNA, the CDR3 is TGTGCCAGCTGGTCCATTAGGCAAGAGACCCAGTACTTC. It encodes CASWSIRQETQYF.

The chain carries TRBV19 and TRBJ2-7, with a weak D call TRBD2 (6 bases). The germline CDR1 and CDR2 sequences are LNHDA and SQIVND (reference sequence). Trimming removed 3 bases from V and 6 bases from J, with 18 bases in between. This CDR3 is 15 amino acids long. In DNA, the CDR3 is TGTGCCAGTAGTATCGGTCGAACGGGGAGGTCCGAGCAGTACTTC. This codes for CASSIGRTGRSEQYF.

Details on this clone: One junction end does not reproduce the germline sequence, and a read error may be involved. The V gene is TRBV4-2, the J gene TRBJ2-3, with D unclear. CDR1 and CDR2 from the germline V gene are LGHNA and YNFKEQ. CDR3 length: 10 amino acids. CDR3: CASSQEYLLF. The CDR3 bases are TGTGCCAGCAGCCAAGAATATCTCCTATTT.

The rearrangement joins TRBV2 to TRBJ2-4; the D gene is possibly TRBD1 (6 bases). Trimming pared 0 bases from V and 6 bases from J, leaving 15 bases between. The CDR3 totals 16 residues. CDR1 is SNHLY and CDR2 is FYNNEI in the germline V gene. The CDR3 loop is CASSEAPKDRRNIQYF. CDR3 nucleotide sequence: TGTGCCAGCAGTGAAGCGCCCAAAGACAGGAGAAACATTCAGTACTTC. The full variable domain, its missing parts supplied by reference TRBV2 and TRBJ2-4, is EPEVTQTPSHQVTQMGQEVILRCVPISNHLYFYWYRQILGQKVEFLVSFYNNEISEKSEIFDDQFSVERPDGSNFTLKIRSTKLEDSAMYFCASSEAPKDRRNIQYFGAGTRLSVL.

The rearrangement links TRBV5-4 to TRBJ2-3, with D possibly being TRBD2 (6 bases). Germline V gene sequence: CDR1 SGHNT, CDR2 YYREEE (reference sequence). The germline V and J ends were trimmed by 4 bases and 6 bases, with 15 bases remaining between them. The CDR3 has 14 amino acids. DNA for the CDR3: TGTGCCAGCAGCGTGGGGGGTTTCAGGGATACGCAGTATTTT. It yields the protein CASSVGGFRDTQYF.

The chain employs TRBV5-4 and TRBJ2-5; TRBD1 matches 7 bases. CDR3 size: 14 residues. Germline V gives CDR1 SGHNT, CDR2 YYREEE (reference sequence). Germline trimming cut 5 bases from V and 3 bases from J; bases unmatched to any gene: 7. This chain's CDR3 is CASSKTGSEETQYF. CDR3 sequence (DNA): TGTGCCAGCAGTAAGACAGGGTCGGAAGAGACCCAGTACTTC.

The chain uses TRBV6-5 and TRBJ2-7, with 10 bases fitting TRBD1. J was trimmed by 7 bases and V by 5 bases; bases with no gene match: 8. There are 14 residues in the CDR3. Germline V gene lookup returns CDR1 MNHEY and CDR2 SVGAGI. The CDR3 DNA is TGTGCCAGCAGTCCCGGGACAGGGGAATTGGAGCAGTACTTC. This sequence encodes CASSPGTGELEQYF.

The V and J genes are TRBV7-9 and TRBJ2-5, with TRBD2 matching 7 bases. CDR1 and CDR2 from the germline V gene are SEHNR and FQNEAQ (reference sequence). The CDR3 contains 16 residues. V lost 5 bases to trimming and J lost 0 bases; unmatched junction nucleotides: 9. CDR3 sequence reads: CASSRRGLGYQETQYF. CDR3 bases: TGTGCCAGCAGCCGGAGAGGACTAGGGTACCAAGAGACCCAGTACTTC.

The DNA for the CDR3 is TGTGCCAGCAGCTGGAAGGGTACGAGCAATCAGCCCCAGCATTTT. Its protein is CASSWKGTSNQPQHF. The V gene is TRBV27, the J gene TRBJ1-5, with unresolved D. Germline V CDR1 and CDR2: MNHEY, SMNVEV (reference sequence). This CDR3 is 15 amino acids long. Trimming removed 6 bases at V and 1 base at J, with 13 bases between.

The rearrangement joins TRBV29-1 to TRBJ1-1; D unclear. CDR3 length: 13 residues. Trimming shortened V by 6 bases and J by 2 bases, and 13 bases separated the two germline ends. Germline V gives CDR1 SQVTM, CDR2 ANQGSEA. CDR3 amino acids: CSVRTPINTEAFF. As DNA, the CDR3 is TGCAGCGTGCGCACACCGATAAACACTGAAGCTTTCTTT.

This clone was counted once. This rearrangement joins TRBV11-3 to TRBJ1-1, with TRBD1 as a possible D gene (5 bases). CDR3 length: 14 amino acids. Germline values: CDR1 SGHNT, CDR2 YENEEA. V lost 1 base to trimming and J lost 5 bases, with 11 bases between them. CDR3 sequence: CASSLGRGRTEAFF. The CDR3 coding sequence is TGTGCCAGCAGCTTAGGGCGGGGGAGAACTGAAGCTTTCTTT.

The chain joins TRBV11-3 to TRBJ2-7, with 7 bases lining up with TRBD2. From germline, CDR1 is SGHNT and CDR2 YENEEA. CDR3 length: 15 residues. The V segment lost 2 bases and the J segment 4 bases; nucleotides outside the gene matches: 8. CDR3 bases: TGTGCCAGCAGCTTACTACCGGGACTAACGTACGAGCAGTACTTC. This encodes CASSLLPGLTYEQYF.

V is TRBV10-3 and J is TRBJ1-1; the match to TRBD1 covers 7 bases. The germline V gene has CDR1 ENHRY and CDR2 SYGVKD. This CDR3 spans 13 amino acids. J lost 4 bases, V lost 5 bases, and 4 bases had no gene match. This CDR3 reads CAISNRGGTEAFF. Here the CDR3 DNA reads TGTGCCATCAGTAACAGGGGAGGCACTGAAGCTTTCTTT.

V usage is TRBV30 and J usage is TRBJ2-7; D is perhaps TRBD1 (6 bases). CDR1 GTSNPN and CDR2 SVGIG come from the germline V gene (reference sequence). Trimming stripped 1 base from V and 0 bases from J, with 10 bases between. The CDR3 sequence is 14 residues long. Here the CDR3 DNA reads TGTGCCTGGAGTGCGGACAGCCGCTCCTACGAGCAGTACTTC. Its protein is CAWSADSRSYEQYF.

This clone was observed a single time. V is TRBV30 and J is TRBJ2-5, with D maybe TRBD2 (7 bases). The CDR3 extends over 17 amino acids. Germline lookup yields CDR1 GTSNPN and CDR2 SVGIG (reference sequence). V lost 7 bases, J lost 5 bases, and 29 bases lay in between. The CDR3 region has the DNA TGTGCCTATCGGTCGGGGGCGGATGGGAGGGCCTTGGAGACCCAGTACTTC. It translates to CAYRSGADGRALETQYF.

This sequence joins TRBV7-8 and TRBJ2-7, with D perhaps matching TRBD1 or TRBD2 (5 bases each). Trimming pared 0 bases from V and 2 bases from J, leaving 14 bases between. The CDR3 covers 16 residues. Germline CDR1 SGHVS, CDR2 FQNEAQ. The CDR3 is CASSLALVWGTYEQYF. CDR3 DNA: TGTGCCAGCAGCTTAGCGCTCGTATGGGGGACCTACGAGCAGTACTTC.

V usage is TRBV5-6 and J usage is TRBJ2-1, with 8 bases identical to TRBD2. Germline-derived CDR1 and CDR2 are SGHDT and YYEEEE. Germline trimming cut 2 bases from V and 4 bases from J; bases unmatched to any gene: 8. This CDR3 has 16 amino acids. The CDR3 DNA sequence: TGTGCCAGCAGCTTAGCAGCGGGAGTCGGTTACAATGAGCAGTTCTTC. It is translated as CASSLAAGVGYNEQFF.

This sequence joins TRBV5-4 and TRBJ1-2, with 7 bases lining up with TRBD1. The ends lost 2 bases at V and 8 bases at J; junction bases unmatched: 6. Germline CDR1 reads SGHNT; CDR2 reads YYREEE (reference sequence). The CDR3 length is 13 residues. The CDR3 loop reads CASSFTGVDGYTF. The CDR3 DNA reads TGTGCCAGCAGCTTTACAGGGGTGGACGGCTACACCTTC.

This clone has more than one count but fewer than ten. V gene TRBV19 combines with J gene TRBJ2-1; no firm D call. The germline gives CDR1 LNHDA, CDR2 SQIVND (reference sequence). The CDR3 has 12 amino acids. Trimming cost V 5 bases and J 4 bases, with 6 bases left between them. The CDR3 region has the DNA TGTGCCAGTAGTCAGCAGTACAATGAGCAGTTCTTC. Residues: CASSQQYNEQFF.

This chain joins TRBV4-3 and TRBJ2-7, with unresolved D. Germline V CDR1 and CDR2: LGHNA, YSLEER. CDR3 size: 13 residues. V was cut by 1 base and J by 7 bases, with 11 bases left in between. The chain's CDR3 is CASSQVRLKEQYF. The CDR3 region has the DNA TGCGCCAGCAGCCAAGTCCGACTGAAGGAGCAGTACTTC.

J is TRBJ2-3 and V is TRBV13, with 11 nucleotides matching TRBD1. The germline CDR1 and CDR2 sequences are PRHDT and FYEKMQ (reference sequence). Unmatched junction bases numbered 11, after V lost 8 bases and J lost 1 base. CDR3 length: 17 amino acids. CDR3 sequence reads: CASAGTGGSDGTDTQYF. In DNA form, the CDR3 reads TGTGCCAGCGCCGGGACAGGGGGATCAGACGGCACAGATACGCAGTATTTT. Combining the CDR3 with reference TRBV13 and TRBJ2-3 gives the whole variable domain AAGVIQSPRHLIKEKRETATLKCYPIPRHDTVYWYQQGPGQDPQFLISFYEKMQSDKGSIPDRFSAQQFSDYHSELNMSSLELGDSALYFCASAGTGGSDGTDTQYFGPGTRLTVL.